Following are 17 T cell receptor beta chains from one sample sequenced in a study of blood T cell repertoires in COVID-19. Here immunoSEQ multiplex PCR was the method, and the copy in TCRdb shows in-frame clones only, minus some. Of 250,000 or so clones listed, roughly 87% are singletons. The sample was PBMCs or T cells enriched from blood (not recorded which). These receptors were taken from a woman aged 25 to 39 with acute COVID-19.

The CDR3 DNA is TGTGCCAGCAGCTCCGGGTCCAAAGAGGGTTACTATGGCTACACCTTC. It is translated as CASSSGSKEGYYGYTF. The chain has TRBV7-9 and TRBJ1-2; the D is unclear. CDR3 length: 16 residues. Germline assignment: CDR1 SEHNR and CDR2 FQNEAQ (reference sequence). V lost 4 bases and J lost 3, with 18 bases in between.

The CDR3 protein is CASSWEGDTQYF. CDR3 coding DNA: TGTGCCAGCAGCTGGGAGGGAGATACGCAGTATTTT. The rearrangement joins TRBV7-2 to TRBJ2-3; 7 bases are a match to TRBD2. The ends lost 4 bases at V and 5 bases at J; junction bases unmatched: 0. This CDR3 has 12 residues. Germline assignment: CDR1 SGHTA and CDR2 FQGNSA.

V usage is TRBV7-2 and J usage is TRBJ2-2, with 12 bases matching TRBD2. J gave up 3 bases and V 5 bases, and 4 bases lay outside the gene matches. Germline V lookup: CDR1 SGHTA, CDR2 FQGNSA. This CDR3 spans 16 amino acids. This CDR3 reads CASSGTSGRDTGELFF. DNA for the CDR3: TGTGCCAGCAGCGGGACTAGCGGGCGGGACACCGGGGAGCTGTTTTTT.

This chain links TRBV28 with TRBJ1-2; 8 bases are a match to TRBD1. The J segment lost 10 bases and the V segment lost 4 bases, leaving 11 bases of the junction unmatched. Germline lookup yields CDR1 MDHEN and CDR2 SYDVKM. This CDR3 contains 14 residues. CDR3 DNA: TGTGCCAGCAGTTGGACAGGGCAGTTGTTTGACTACACCTTC. Translation gives CASSWTGQLFDYTF.

This chain links TRBV6-4 with TRBJ1-6; the D gene is possibly TRBD1 (5 bases). With 5 bases removed from V and 0 bases from J, the gap between germline ends came to 14 bases. Looked up from germline, CDR1 is MRHNA and CDR2 is SNTAGT. This CDR3 is built from 17 residues. The CDR3 sequence: CASSPGVLGSYNSPLHF. The CDR3, as DNA: TGTGCCAGCAGTCCGGGGGTCTTGGGCTCCTATAATTCACCCCTCCACTTT.

The rearrangement links TRBV12-5 to TRBJ1-2; 9 bases are shared with TRBD1. CDR3 length: 14 residues. V lost 5 bases, J lost 6 bases, and 7 bases stayed unmatched. Germline assignment: CDR1 LGHNT and CDR2 FRNRAP. CDR3 region: CASGPWTGANGYTF. The CDR3 DNA reads as TGTGCTAGTGGTCCCTGGACAGGGGCAAATGGCTACACCTTC.

This chain links TRBV5-5 with TRBJ2-1, with 9 bases matching TRBD1. CDR3 size: 13 residues. Germline V gives CDR1 SGHKS, CDR2 YYEKEE (reference sequence). The junction had 5 bases not matched to a gene; V was cut back by 4 bases and J by 9 bases. CDR3 bases: TGTGCCAGCAGCGGGGACAGGGCCGGTGAGCAGTTCTTC. Protein product: CASSGDRAGEQFF.

V gene TRBV5-1 combines with J gene TRBJ1-1, with TRBD1 as a possible D gene (5 bases). Germline V lookup: CDR1 SGHRS, CDR2 YFSETQ. This CDR3 has 14 residues. The V end was cut by 1 base, the J end by 0 bases, with 7 bases between. The CDR3 DNA follows: TGCGCCAGCAGCTTGTCACAGGTGAACACTGAAGCTTTCTTT. This encodes CASSLSQVNTEAFF.

J is TRBJ1-3 and V is TRBV6-2 or TRBV6-3; 7 nucleotides agree with TRBD1. Per the germline V gene, CDR1 is MNHEY and CDR2 is SVGEGT. The CDR3 length is 15 residues. Trimming took 6 bases from V and 2 from J; bases not matched to a gene: 7. Here the CDR3 DNA reads TGTGCCAGCAGCTTACCGGGACAGACTGGAAACACCATATATTTT. Protein sequence: CASSLPGQTGNTIYF.

The genes are TRBV6-5 and TRBJ1-1, with 7 bases lining up with TRBD1. The CDR3 loop spans 15 amino acids. The germline V gene has CDR1 MNHEY and CDR2 SVGAGI. The V and J ends lost 7 bases and 3 bases, in that order; junction bases with no gene match: 11. The CDR3 nucleotides read TGTGCCAGCACCTTCCTGTCGAGGGGGCACACTGAAGCTTTCTTT. Amino acids: CASTFLSRGHTEAFF.

The chain recombines TRBV5-6 with TRBJ2-1; weak D call: TRBD1 (5 bases). The CDR3 runs 15 residues. Trimming stripped 4 bases from V and 6 bases from J, with 17 bases between. Germline-derived CDR1 and CDR2 are SGHDT and YYEEEE. This CDR3 reads CASSLGWPTGNEQFF. The CDR3 bases are TGTGCCAGCAGCCTGGGGTGGCCTACAGGCAATGAGCAGTTCTTC.

This chain joins TRBV12-3 or TRBV12-4 and TRBJ1-2; a weak D match, TRBD1 (6 bases). Trimming removed 5 bases at V and 9 bases at J, with 10 bases between. CDR3 size: 11 residues. The CDR3 sequence: CASSPQGSYTF. CDR3 in DNA: TGTGCCAGCAGTCCACAGGGTAGCTACACCTTC.

The CDR3 is CASSPPADNYGYTF. The CDR3, as DNA: TGTGCCAGCTCACCACCGGCTGATAACTATGGCTACACCTTC. The V call is TRBV18, the J call TRBJ1-2; D uncertain. The CDR3 extends over 14 amino acids. Deletions cut 0 bases from V and 1 base from J, with 6 bases between. Germline assignment: CDR1 KGHSH and CDR2 LQKENI.

The rearrangement uses TRBV29-1 and TRBJ2-7; TRBD1 aligns across 9 bases. The CDR3 consists of 12 residues. V gave up 3 bases and J gave up 5 bases; unmatched junction bases: 2. The germline CDR1 and CDR2 sequences are SQVTM and ANQGSEA. This chain's CDR3 is CSVDGTGNEQYF. The CDR3 DNA follows: TGCAGCGTTGACGGGACAGGGAACGAGCAGTACTTC.

The J gene is TRBJ2-7, the V gene TRBV18; D uncertain. The CDR3 contains 14 residues. Germline V gives CDR1 KGHSH, CDR2 LQKENI. Trimming cost V 3 bases and J 0 bases, with 9 bases left between them. The CDR3 DNA reads as TGTGCCAGCTCACCGTATCACAACTCCTACGAGCAGTACTTC. It yields the protein CASSPYHNSYEQYF.

This clone was detected once. J is TRBJ1-2 and V is TRBV25-1; possibly TRBD1 for D (5 bases). This CDR3 region has 14 residues. The germline V gene encodes CDR1 MGHDK and CDR2 SYGVNS. The V and J ends lost 5 bases and 4 bases respectively, with 14 bases between them. In DNA form, the CDR3 reads TGTGCCAGCAGTCCCGGGTTGGGGGGCTATGGCTACACCTTC. Its protein is CASSPGLGGYGYTF.

The chain couples TRBV7-2 to TRBJ2-4, with TRBD1 as a possible D gene (6 bases). V dropped 5 bases and J dropped 0 bases, with 17 bases sitting between them. The CDR3 extends over 17 amino acids. CDR1 is SGHTA and CDR2 is FQGNSA in the germline V gene. In DNA, the CDR3 is TGTGCCAGCAGCCCCCAGGCAGGGGCGAGAGCCAAAAACATTCAGTACTTC. As protein: CASSPQAGARAKNIQYF.